This T cell receptor (beta chain) derives from a study of blood T cell repertoires in COVID-19. The method was immunoSEQ multiplex PCR; TCRdb's version includes in-frame clones alone and lacks a portion of them. The sample has about 150,000 clones; 80% to 90% are singletons. Sample: peripheral blood. The receptor was isolated from an older woman with acute or convalescent COVID-19.

This CDR3 is CASISMDRGTGELFF. CDR3 coding DNA: TGTGCCAGTATTTCTATGGACAGGGGCACCGGGGAGCTGTTTTTT. V and J are TRBV19 and TRBJ2-2; 9 bases align to TRBD1. J gave up 4 bases and V 7 bases, and 7 bases lay outside the gene matches. Germline V gene sequence: CDR1 LNHDA, CDR2 SQIVND (reference sequence). This CDR3 is built from 15 residues. Combining the CDR3 with reference TRBV19 and TRBJ2-2 gives the whole variable domain DGGITQSPKYLFRKEGQNVTLSCEQNLNHDAMYWYRQDPGQGLRLIYYSQIVNDFQKGDIAEGYSVSREKKESFPLTVTSAQKNPTAFYLCASISMDRGTGELFFGEGSRLTVL.